The 15 T cell receptor beta chains below were found in one sample sequenced in a study of cytomegalovirus exposure and HLA in healthy donors. The study ran its PCR with 60 Vbeta and 13 Jbeta primers. Libraries were prepared by immunoSEQ multiplex PCR; TCRdb keeps only in-frame clonotypes and omits some of them. The sample lists approximately 200,000 clones, 82% seen once, with 6.5% in the top ten. Sequencing used PBMCs. These TCRs come from a woman aged 45 to 65 in good health and CMV-seropositive.

The chain uses TRBV6-1 and TRBJ1-1, with D possibly being TRBD1 (5 bases). The CDR3 is 15 amino acids. Germline V gives CDR1 MNHNS, CDR2 SASEGT. With 5 bases removed from V and 1 base from J, the gap between germline ends came to 14 bases. The CDR3 reads CASSSTAVQNTEAFF. CDR3 coding DNA: TGTGCCAGCAGTTCGACAGCCGTACAGAACACTGAAGCTTTCTTT.

This chain uses TRBV4-1 with TRBJ2-6; the match to TRBD1 covers 11 bases. Germline V lookup: CDR1 MGHRA, CDR2 YSYEKL. This CDR3 spans 17 amino acids. Trimming removed 8 bases from V and 0 bases from J; junction bases left unmatched: 6. CDR3 protein: CASGTGTGGSGANVLTF. Here the CDR3 DNA reads TGCGCCAGCGGAACCGGGACAGGGGGCTCTGGGGCCAACGTCCTGACTTTC.

The rearrangement joins TRBV28 to TRBJ2-1; 10 nucleotides match TRBD2. V was clipped by 7 bases and J by 3 bases; unmatched bases: 3. The CDR3 is 14 residues long. From germline, CDR1 is MDHEN and CDR2 SYDVKM. Here the CDR3 DNA reads TGTGCCAGCATCAGCGGGGGGGGCTACAATGAGCAGTTCTTC. Its translation: CASISGGGYNEQFF.

This clone has only a few counts. The rearrangement links TRBV18 to TRBJ2-7, with a weak D call TRBD2 (6 bases). CDR1 is KGHSH and CDR2 is LQKENI in the germline V gene. This CDR3 has 13 amino acids. V was trimmed by 0 bases and J by 6 bases, leaving 9 bases between them. The CDR3 loop reads CASSPPQEGEQYF. DNA for the CDR3: TGTGCCAGCTCACCACCGCAGGAGGGCGAGCAGTACTTC.

This clone has just one count. This chain links TRBV4-1 with TRBJ1-2; D possibly corresponds to TRBD1 (5 bases). V lost 0 bases and J 8 bases, leaving 13 bases between the germline ends. Germline V gene data show CDR1 as MGHRA and CDR2 as YSYEKL. This CDR3 comprises 14 residues. The CDR3 nucleotides are TGCGCCAGCAGCCAAGATCGGGACTACGGAGGCTACACCTTC. Protein product: CASSQDRDYGGYTF.

The gene calls are TRBV10-3 and TRBJ1-5; weak D call: TRBD1 (5 bases). V was clipped by 10 bases and J by 5 bases, with 21 bases between them. The CDR3 has 15 amino acids. The V gene's germline CDR1 is ENHRY and CDR2 SYGVKD. In nucleotides, the CDR3 is TGTGCCACCACCCAGGATGTGGGGGGTTATCAGCCCCAGCATTTT. Protein product: CATTQDVGGYQPQHF.

This clone showed up just once. The chain carries TRBV5-1 and TRBJ2-3; possible D gene TRBD1, 5 bases. This CDR3 spans 14 amino acids. The V end was cut by 6 bases, the J end by 0 bases, with 11 bases between. CDR1 is SGHRS, CDR2 YFSETQ, per germline. CDR3: CASNSDSSTDTQYF. The CDR3 bases are TGCGCCAGCAACTCCGACAGTAGCACAGATACGCAGTATTTT.

This chain links TRBV6-6 with TRBJ2-1, with 9 bases lining up with TRBD1. The CDR3 has 14 residues. CDR1 MNHNY and CDR2 SVGAGI come from the germline V gene (reference sequence). V dropped 6 bases and J dropped 15; count of bases not matched to a gene: 15. The CDR3 loop reads CASREGTGSIRVFF. The CDR3 DNA sequence: TGTGCCAGCAGGGAAGGGACAGGGTCAATTCGGGTGTTCTTC.

The chain combines TRBV19 with TRBJ2-7, with TRBD1 as a possible D gene (5 bases). The CDR3 totals 13 residues. V gave up 6 bases and J gave up 2 bases, with 11 bases separating them. In germline, CDR1 is LNHDA, CDR2 SQIVND (reference sequence). The CDR3 DNA sequence: TGTGCCAGTAGGGGCAGGGCAACCTACGAGCAGTACTTC. This translates into CASRGRATYEQYF.

This clone was counted between two and nine times. This chain joins TRBV15 and TRBJ1-2, with D possibly TRBD1 on 6 matching bases. V was pared by 0 bases and J by 8 bases, with 16 bases between. Germline V gene data show CDR1 as LNHNV and CDR2 as YYDKDF (reference sequence). CDR3 length: 15 amino acids. As DNA, the CDR3 is TGTGCCACCAGCAGAGATGGACAGTTCCAGCGGGGCTACACCTTC. Amino acids: CATSRDGQFQRGYTF.

This clone has just one count. This chain connects TRBV6-6 to TRBJ1-6; 7 bases fit TRBD1. CDR3 length: 14 amino acids. Germline CDR1 and CDR2: MNHNY and SVGAGI (reference sequence). J lost 4 bases, V lost 4 bases, and 1 base had no gene match. The chain's CDR3 is CASSSGQYNSPLHF. As DNA, the CDR3 is TGTGCCAGCAGTTCGGGACAGTATAATTCACCCCTCCACTTT.

This sequence joins TRBV6-1 and TRBJ1-3; D gene ambiguous. The CDR3 length is 15 residues. V was clipped by 2 bases and J by 3 bases, with 11 bases between them. CDR1 is MNHNS and CDR2 is SASEGT in the germline V gene. The CDR3 spells CASSERGTSGNTIYF. In DNA form, the CDR3 reads TGTGCCAGCAGTGAACGAGGAACAAGTGGAAACACCATATATTTT.

This chain links TRBV6-5 with TRBJ2-7, with 10 positions matching TRBD2. CDR1 is MNHEY, CDR2 SVGAGI, per germline. The CDR3 has 15 residues. After removal of 6 bases from V and 2 bases from J, the junction contained 7 bases not matched to a gene. The CDR3 is CASRAGTSVPYEQYF. CDR3 nucleotides: TGTGCCAGCAGAGCCGGGACTAGCGTACCCTACGAGCAGTACTTC.

The V call is TRBV10-1, the J call TRBJ2-1; TRBD2 matches 11 bases. Germline CDR1 and CDR2: WNHNN and SYGVQD (reference sequence). V was clipped by 3 bases and J by 5 bases; unmatched bases: 6. The CDR3 sequence is 16 residues long. The CDR3 DNA reads as TGCGCCAGCAGTGATGGGGGACTAGCGGTAAACAATGAGCAGTTCTTC. Translation gives CASSDGGLAVNNEQFF.

The chain couples TRBV2 to TRBJ1-1; TRBD1 might be the D (6 bases). Between the trimmed V and J ends, which lost 4 bases and 0 bases, there was a span of 9 bases. The CDR3 extends over 14 amino acids. The germline gives CDR1 SNHLY, CDR2 FYNNEI. CDR3 sequence: CASSVDRLNTEAFF. The CDR3 DNA follows: TGTGCCAGCAGTGTGGACAGATTGAACACTGAAGCTTTCTTT.